The 26 T cell receptor beta chains given below trace back to one sample, sequenced in a study of post-analysis software for immune sequencing data. No antigens are known for them. Each TCR beta cDNA library carried unique molecular identifiers. Via MiXCR, TCRdb re-called the PCR reads, giving one row per CDR3 protein. Here the sample spans hundreds of thousands of distinct CDR3 sequences, 59% being singletons. General observations from the study: About five TRBV segments (TRBV5-6, TRBV5-1 and TRBV20-1 among them) occurred more frequently in patients than in controls.

The sequencing sample was made of blood. These receptors were collected from a girl aged 2 to 9 with multiple sclerosis.

The V and J genes are TRBV6-1 and TRBJ1-5; TRBD1 agrees at 8 bases. V shed 8 bases, J shed 4 bases, and the junction held 10 bases outside the gene matches. Germline CDR1 is MNHNS and CDR2 is SASEGT. The length of the CDR3 is 15 residues. CDR3 sequence reads: CASPVMTGANQPQHF. DNA of the CDR3: TGTGCCAGCCCCGTGATGACAGGGGCGAATCAGCCCCAGCATTTT.

J is TRBJ2-6 and V is TRBV7-2; D might be TRBD2 (6 bases). The CDR3 covers 20 residues. The germline V gene has CDR1 SGHTA and CDR2 FQGNSA. V dropped 8 bases and J dropped 0 bases, with 26 bases sitting between them. The CDR3 region is CASASNVGGLWNSGANVLTF. The CDR3 DNA is TGTGCCAGCGCTTCGAACGTAGGAGGGCTATGGAACTCTGGGGCCAACGTCCTGACTTTC.

V is TRBV20-1 and J is TRBJ2-7; TRBD2 agrees at 14 bases. From germline, CDR1 is DFQATT and CDR2 SNEGSKA (reference sequence). J was trimmed by 6 bases and V by 5 bases; bases with no gene match: 12. CDR3 length: 16 residues. In DNA form, the CDR3 reads TGCAGTGCTTACTCCCCGACTAGCGGGGGGGCGGTCGAGCAGTACTTC. It yields the protein CSAYSPTSGGAVEQYF.

The chain joins TRBV12-3 or TRBV12-4 to TRBJ2-4, with 9 bases that match TRBD2. The CDR3 covers 15 residues. The V and J ends lost 5 bases and 5 bases, in that order; junction bases with no gene match: 7. The CDR3 DNA sequence: TGTGCCAGCAGTAGGCCAGCGGGGGGCCAAAACATTCAGTACTTC. It specifies CASSRPAGGQNIQYF.

V gene TRBV28 combines with J gene TRBJ2-7, with TRBD2 identical over 9 bases. Germline CDR1 and CDR2: MDHEN and SYDVKM. This CDR3 is 21 amino acids long. V lost 6 bases and J lost 0; bases outside the gene matches: 24. This chain's CDR3 is CASSSTRPGQILAGSSYEQYF. The CDR3 coding sequence is TGTGCCAGCAGCTCTACCCGGCCGGGACAGATTCTAGCGGGGAGCTCCTACGAGCAGTACTTC.

The chain has TRBV20-1 and TRBJ2-3, with 7 nucleotides matching TRBD2. The V gene end was trimmed by 0 bases and the J gene end by 1 base; junction bases not matched to a gene: 4. Germline V gives CDR1 DFQATT, CDR2 SNEGSKA (reference sequence). The CDR3 covers 15 residues. CDR3 loop: CSAREGLPRTDTQYF. The CDR3 region has the DNA TGCAGTGCTAGAGAGGGACTACCTCGCACAGATACGCAGTATTTT.

The chain has TRBV5-1 and TRBJ2-5, with TRBD2 matching 8 bases. This CDR3 spans 14 amino acids. Germline V gives CDR1 SGHRS, CDR2 YFSETQ. The ends lost 3 bases at V and 2 bases at J; junction bases unmatched: 3. CDR3: CASSCSGAQETQYF. The CDR3, as DNA: TGCGCCAGCAGCTGTAGCGGGGCTCAAGAGACCCAGTACTTC.

The V and J genes are TRBV6-5 and TRBJ1-1; 7 nucleotides align to TRBD1. V shed 3 bases, J shed 5 bases, and the junction held 3 bases outside the gene matches. Per germline, CDR1 MNHEY and CDR2 SVGAGI. CDR3 length: 13 amino acids. The CDR3 region is CASSYPRGTEAFF. The CDR3 DNA reads TGTGCCAGCAGTTATCCCAGGGGGACTGAAGCTTTCTTT.

J is TRBJ2-7 and V is TRBV28, with D possibly matching TRBD2 (7 bases). CDR1 and CDR2 (germline): MDHEN, SYDVKM. The CDR3 runs to 14 residues. Trimming removed 7 bases from V and 4 bases from J, with 17 bases in between. The CDR3 region has the DNA TGTGCCAGCACCTTCGGGGGGCGAACTTACGAGCAGTACTTC. Translating gives CASTFGGRTYEQYF.

The V and J genes are TRBV14 and TRBJ2-1; no firm D call. The V gene lost 0 bases and the J gene lost 10 bases, with 10 bases spanning the gap. The CDR3 has 13 residues. Germline V gives CDR1 SGHDN, CDR2 FVKESK. In DNA, the CDR3 is TGTGCCAGCAGCCAAGAAATGGGTAGCGAGCAGTTCTTC. Protein: CASSQEMGSEQFF.

The chain recombines TRBV28 with TRBJ2-5; D is undetermined. V was cut by 6 bases and J by 2 bases, with 7 bases left in between. The CDR3 runs 12 residues. Germline V gene lookup returns CDR1 MDHEN and CDR2 SYDVKM. CDR3 region: CASRAAQETQYF. Here the CDR3 DNA reads TGTGCCAGCAGGGCTGCACAAGAGACCCAGTACTTC.

The CDR3 is CASSVDPGGTDTQYF. The CDR3 DNA reads TGTGCCAGCAGCGTAGATCCGGGGGGCACAGATACGCAGTATTTT. The J gene is TRBJ2-3, the V gene TRBV9; possibly TRBD2 for D (6 bases). Germline-derived CDR1 and CDR2 are SGDLS and YYNGEE. This CDR3 has 15 amino acids. V was shortened by 0 bases and J by 1 base, with 9 bases between the two germline ends.

This clonotype was observed a single time. The CDR3 nucleotides read TGTGCCAGCAGCGCGGGACAGGGGGCCCACAATGAGCAGTTCTTC. This codes for CASSAGQGAHNEQFF. This chain joins TRBV6-4 and TRBJ2-1; 12 bases are shared with TRBD1. The CDR3 length is 15 residues. Germline V gene lookup returns CDR1 MRHNA and CDR2 SNTAGT. V was pared by 6 bases and J by 5 bases, with 5 bases of the junction left unmatched.

CDR3 bases: TGTGCCAGCACCCCTCAAGAGACCCAGTACTTC. Protein product: CASTPQETQYF. The chain couples TRBV2 to TRBJ2-5; unclear D gene. Trimming took off 7 bases at V and 2 bases at J, with 5 bases between the two ends. Germline loops: CDR1 SNHLY, CDR2 FYNNEI. CDR3 length: 11 residues.

This rearrangement joins TRBV6-5 to TRBJ2-1, with D perhaps TRBD1 (6 bases). Trimming shortened V by 3 bases and J by 0 bases, and 9 bases separated the two germline ends. Germline CDR1 reads MNHEY; CDR2 reads SVGAGI. This CDR3 comprises 15 residues. The CDR3 sequence: CASSYGGHSYNEQFF. The DNA for the CDR3 is TGTGCCAGCAGTTATGGGGGCCACTCCTACAATGAGCAGTTCTTC.

The J gene is TRBJ2-1, the V gene TRBV7-2; D is possibly TRBD2 (6 bases). The CDR3 has 17 residues. Germline V CDR1 and CDR2: SGHTA, FQGNSA. Trimming left V 1 base short and J 2 bases short, with 15 bases between. CDR3 coding DNA: TGTGCCAGCAGCTTAGATGGACGGGAGAAGGCCTACAATGAGCAGTTCTTC. As protein: CASSLDGREKAYNEQFF.

The chain couples TRBV6-5 to TRBJ2-7; D may be TRBD1 (6 bases). The CDR3 is made up of 15 amino acids. Trimming removed 6 bases from V and 5 bases from J, with 20 bases in between. The V gene's germline CDR1 is MNHEY and CDR2 SVGAGI. The CDR3 bases are TGTGCCAGCAGCGAGGTCAGGGGAGCCCTTGACGAGCAGTACTTC. Its protein is CASSEVRGALDEQYF.

The chain recombines TRBV29-1 with TRBJ1-6; 8 bases agree with TRBD1. Looked up from germline, CDR1 is SQVTM and CDR2 is ANQGSEA. V lost 6 bases, J lost 10 bases, and 11 bases stayed unmatched. This CDR3 is built from 14 residues. CDR3 sequence: CSVVTGVLGSPLHF. The CDR3 DNA follows: TGCAGCGTGGTGACAGGGGTACTTGGCTCACCCCTCCACTTT.

This clonotype has more than one count but fewer than ten. The genes are TRBV4-1 and TRBJ2-6; 8 bases are shared with TRBD1. The V gene end was trimmed by 1 base and the J gene end by 2 bases; junction bases not matched to a gene: 4. CDR1 MGHRA and CDR2 YSYEKL come from the germline V gene. This CDR3 has 17 residues. The CDR3 bases are TGCGCCAGCAGCCAAGTGACAGGGGTCCCTGGGGCCAACGTCCTGACTTTC. Translating it yields CASSQVTGVPGANVLTF.

Comment on this clonotype: Compared with germline, one end of the junction differs, possibly owing to a read error. The chain has TRBV12-3 or TRBV12-4 and TRBJ2-3; D is unresolved. This CDR3 has 11 amino acids. In DNA, the CDR3 is TGTGCCAGCAGTTTTTCAGATGCGCAGTATTTT. Protein: CASSFSDAQYF.

The chain uses TRBV9 and TRBJ2-3; 7 bases agree with TRBD1. Germline-derived CDR1 and CDR2 are SGDLS and YYNGEE. V lost 4 bases, J lost 2 bases, and 7 bases stayed unmatched. CDR3 size: 15 residues. The CDR3: CASSPLGQDTDTQYF. As DNA, the CDR3 is TGTGCCAGCAGCCCACTCGGACAGGACACAGATACGCAGTATTTT. The full variable domain, rest sourced from reference TRBV9 and TRBJ2-3, is DSGVTQTPKHLITATGQRVTLRCSPRSGDLSVYWYQQSLDQGLQFLIQYYNGEERAKGNILERFSAQQFPDLHSELNLSSLELGDSALYFCASSPLGQDTDTQYFGPGTRLTVL.

V is TRBV28 and J is TRBJ2-7; 8 nucleotides line up with TRBD2. Looked up from germline, CDR1 is MDHEN and CDR2 is SYDVKM. After removal of 7 bases from V and 2 bases from J, the junction contained 10 bases not matched to a gene. The CDR3 runs 15 residues. This chain's CDR3 is CASTPQGLGPYEQYF. CDR3 nucleotides: TGTGCCAGCACTCCGCAGGGACTAGGTCCCTACGAGCAGTACTTC.

This rearrangement joins TRBV20-1 to TRBJ2-3; 13 bases match TRBD2. Looked up from germline, CDR1 is DFQATT and CDR2 is SNEGSKA (reference sequence). Trimming at V came to 2 bases and at J to 1 base, leaving 9 bases not matched to a gene. There are 18 residues in the CDR3. The CDR3 region has the DNA TGCAGTGCTAGACCCGGACTAGCGGGAGATGGCGGCACAGATACGCAGTATTTT. Its protein is CSARPGLAGDGGTDTQYF.

Here the CDR3 reads CASSNTGTAFSYEQYF. The CDR3, as DNA: TGTGCCAGCAGTAACACCGGGACAGCCTTCTCCTACGAGCAGTACTTC. This sequence joins TRBV2 and TRBJ2-7; 7 bases map to TRBD1. This CDR3 is 16 amino acids long. Germline CDR1 SNHLY, CDR2 FYNNEI. The J segment lost 0 bases and the V segment lost 5 bases, leaving 10 bases of the junction unmatched.

The rearrangement uses TRBV9 and TRBJ2-3; D ambiguous. The CDR3 is 14 amino acids. The ends were cut back, 3 bases at V and 0 bases at J, with 8 bases in the middle. Germline V gives CDR1 SGDLS, CDR2 YYNGEE. Written as DNA, the CDR3 is TGTGCCAGCAGCGCCATCAGTAGCACAGATACGCAGTATTTT. As protein: CASSAISSTDTQYF.

Regarding this clonotype: The junction and the germline gene differ at one end; a read error may be behind it. The chain links TRBV11-2 to TRBJ2-5; D ambiguous. This CDR3 has 13 residues. CDR1 is SGHAT, CDR2 FQNNGV, per germline. Here the CDR3 reads CASSPLAQETQCF. CDR3 bases: TGTGCCAGCAGCCCCTTGGCCCAAGAGACCCAGTGCTTC.